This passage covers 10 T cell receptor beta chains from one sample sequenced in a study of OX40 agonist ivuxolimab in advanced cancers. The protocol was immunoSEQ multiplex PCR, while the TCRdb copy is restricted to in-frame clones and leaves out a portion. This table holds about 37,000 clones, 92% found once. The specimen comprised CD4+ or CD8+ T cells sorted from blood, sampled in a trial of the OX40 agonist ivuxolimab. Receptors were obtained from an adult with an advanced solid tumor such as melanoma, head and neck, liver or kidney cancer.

In DNA, the CDR3 is TGTGCCAGCAGTTTGGGCGGGGAATTATACAATGAGCAGTTCTTC. It translates to CASSLGGELYNEQFF. The chain couples TRBV6-5 to TRBJ2-1; the D gene is possibly TRBD2 (6 bases). Trimming removed 4 bases at V and 4 bases at J, with 14 bases between. The CDR3 loop spans 15 amino acids. CDR1 and CDR2 from the germline V gene are MNHEY and SVGAGI.

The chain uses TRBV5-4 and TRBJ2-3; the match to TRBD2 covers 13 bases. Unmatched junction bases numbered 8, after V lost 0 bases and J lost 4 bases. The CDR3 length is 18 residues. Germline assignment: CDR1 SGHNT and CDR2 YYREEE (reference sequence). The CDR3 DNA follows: TGTGCCAGCAGCTTGGAAAAACTAGCGGGAGGGCCGGCAGATACGCAGTATTTT. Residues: CASSLEKLAGGPADTQYF.

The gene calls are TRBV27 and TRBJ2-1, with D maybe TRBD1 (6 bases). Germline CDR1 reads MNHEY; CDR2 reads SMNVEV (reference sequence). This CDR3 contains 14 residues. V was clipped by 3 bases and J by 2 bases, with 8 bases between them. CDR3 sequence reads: CASSFGDTYNEQFF. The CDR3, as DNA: TGTGCCAGCAGTTTTGGGGACACCTACAATGAGCAGTTCTTC.

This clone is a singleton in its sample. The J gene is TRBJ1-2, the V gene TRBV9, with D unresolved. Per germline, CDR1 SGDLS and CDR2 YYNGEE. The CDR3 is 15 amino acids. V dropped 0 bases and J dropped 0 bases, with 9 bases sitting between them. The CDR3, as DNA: TGTGCCAGCAGCGTAGAGGAACGCGCTAACTATGGCTACACCTTC. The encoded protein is CASSVEERANYGYTF.

The CDR3 loop is CASSLDPEPTYEQYF. The CDR3 region has the DNA TGTGCCAGCAGCTTAGACCCGGAACCCACCTACGAGCAGTACTTC. The rearrangement joins TRBV7-2 to TRBJ2-7; no definite D call. CDR1 is SGHTA and CDR2 is FQGNSA in the germline V gene. The V gene lost 1 base and the J gene lost 2 bases, with 12 bases spanning the gap. The CDR3 has 15 amino acids.

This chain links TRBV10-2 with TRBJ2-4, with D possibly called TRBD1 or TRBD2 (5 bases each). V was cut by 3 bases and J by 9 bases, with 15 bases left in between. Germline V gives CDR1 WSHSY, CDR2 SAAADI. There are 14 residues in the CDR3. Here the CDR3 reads CASSEPSPGSIQYF. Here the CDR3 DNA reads TGCGCCAGCAGTGAACCCTCCCCAGGGAGCATTCAGTACTTC.

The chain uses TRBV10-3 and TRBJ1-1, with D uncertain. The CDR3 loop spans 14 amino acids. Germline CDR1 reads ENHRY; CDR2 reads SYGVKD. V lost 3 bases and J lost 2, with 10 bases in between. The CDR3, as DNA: TGTGCCATCAGTGAAACAAACACAAACACTGAAGCTTTCTTT. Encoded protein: CAISETNTNTEAFF.

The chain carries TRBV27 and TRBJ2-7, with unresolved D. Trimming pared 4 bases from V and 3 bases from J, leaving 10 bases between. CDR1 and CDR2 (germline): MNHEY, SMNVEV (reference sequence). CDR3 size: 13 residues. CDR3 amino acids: CASSWTMNYEQYF. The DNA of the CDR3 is TGTGCCAGCAGTTGGACGATGAACTACGAGCAGTACTTC.

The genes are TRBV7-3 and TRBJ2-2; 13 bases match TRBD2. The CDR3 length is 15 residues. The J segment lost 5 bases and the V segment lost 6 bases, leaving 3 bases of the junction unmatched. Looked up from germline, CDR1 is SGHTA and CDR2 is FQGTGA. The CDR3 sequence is CASSPLAGGTGELFF. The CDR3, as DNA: TGTGCCAGCAGTCCACTAGCGGGAGGGACCGGGGAGCTGTTTTTT.

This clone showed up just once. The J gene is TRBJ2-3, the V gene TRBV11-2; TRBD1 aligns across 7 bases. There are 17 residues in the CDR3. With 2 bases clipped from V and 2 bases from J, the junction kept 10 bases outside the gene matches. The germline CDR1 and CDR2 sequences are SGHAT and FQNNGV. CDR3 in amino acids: CASSLPLLQGNTDTQYF. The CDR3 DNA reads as TGTGCCAGCAGCTTACCCCTCCTACAGGGGAACACAGATACGCAGTATTTT.